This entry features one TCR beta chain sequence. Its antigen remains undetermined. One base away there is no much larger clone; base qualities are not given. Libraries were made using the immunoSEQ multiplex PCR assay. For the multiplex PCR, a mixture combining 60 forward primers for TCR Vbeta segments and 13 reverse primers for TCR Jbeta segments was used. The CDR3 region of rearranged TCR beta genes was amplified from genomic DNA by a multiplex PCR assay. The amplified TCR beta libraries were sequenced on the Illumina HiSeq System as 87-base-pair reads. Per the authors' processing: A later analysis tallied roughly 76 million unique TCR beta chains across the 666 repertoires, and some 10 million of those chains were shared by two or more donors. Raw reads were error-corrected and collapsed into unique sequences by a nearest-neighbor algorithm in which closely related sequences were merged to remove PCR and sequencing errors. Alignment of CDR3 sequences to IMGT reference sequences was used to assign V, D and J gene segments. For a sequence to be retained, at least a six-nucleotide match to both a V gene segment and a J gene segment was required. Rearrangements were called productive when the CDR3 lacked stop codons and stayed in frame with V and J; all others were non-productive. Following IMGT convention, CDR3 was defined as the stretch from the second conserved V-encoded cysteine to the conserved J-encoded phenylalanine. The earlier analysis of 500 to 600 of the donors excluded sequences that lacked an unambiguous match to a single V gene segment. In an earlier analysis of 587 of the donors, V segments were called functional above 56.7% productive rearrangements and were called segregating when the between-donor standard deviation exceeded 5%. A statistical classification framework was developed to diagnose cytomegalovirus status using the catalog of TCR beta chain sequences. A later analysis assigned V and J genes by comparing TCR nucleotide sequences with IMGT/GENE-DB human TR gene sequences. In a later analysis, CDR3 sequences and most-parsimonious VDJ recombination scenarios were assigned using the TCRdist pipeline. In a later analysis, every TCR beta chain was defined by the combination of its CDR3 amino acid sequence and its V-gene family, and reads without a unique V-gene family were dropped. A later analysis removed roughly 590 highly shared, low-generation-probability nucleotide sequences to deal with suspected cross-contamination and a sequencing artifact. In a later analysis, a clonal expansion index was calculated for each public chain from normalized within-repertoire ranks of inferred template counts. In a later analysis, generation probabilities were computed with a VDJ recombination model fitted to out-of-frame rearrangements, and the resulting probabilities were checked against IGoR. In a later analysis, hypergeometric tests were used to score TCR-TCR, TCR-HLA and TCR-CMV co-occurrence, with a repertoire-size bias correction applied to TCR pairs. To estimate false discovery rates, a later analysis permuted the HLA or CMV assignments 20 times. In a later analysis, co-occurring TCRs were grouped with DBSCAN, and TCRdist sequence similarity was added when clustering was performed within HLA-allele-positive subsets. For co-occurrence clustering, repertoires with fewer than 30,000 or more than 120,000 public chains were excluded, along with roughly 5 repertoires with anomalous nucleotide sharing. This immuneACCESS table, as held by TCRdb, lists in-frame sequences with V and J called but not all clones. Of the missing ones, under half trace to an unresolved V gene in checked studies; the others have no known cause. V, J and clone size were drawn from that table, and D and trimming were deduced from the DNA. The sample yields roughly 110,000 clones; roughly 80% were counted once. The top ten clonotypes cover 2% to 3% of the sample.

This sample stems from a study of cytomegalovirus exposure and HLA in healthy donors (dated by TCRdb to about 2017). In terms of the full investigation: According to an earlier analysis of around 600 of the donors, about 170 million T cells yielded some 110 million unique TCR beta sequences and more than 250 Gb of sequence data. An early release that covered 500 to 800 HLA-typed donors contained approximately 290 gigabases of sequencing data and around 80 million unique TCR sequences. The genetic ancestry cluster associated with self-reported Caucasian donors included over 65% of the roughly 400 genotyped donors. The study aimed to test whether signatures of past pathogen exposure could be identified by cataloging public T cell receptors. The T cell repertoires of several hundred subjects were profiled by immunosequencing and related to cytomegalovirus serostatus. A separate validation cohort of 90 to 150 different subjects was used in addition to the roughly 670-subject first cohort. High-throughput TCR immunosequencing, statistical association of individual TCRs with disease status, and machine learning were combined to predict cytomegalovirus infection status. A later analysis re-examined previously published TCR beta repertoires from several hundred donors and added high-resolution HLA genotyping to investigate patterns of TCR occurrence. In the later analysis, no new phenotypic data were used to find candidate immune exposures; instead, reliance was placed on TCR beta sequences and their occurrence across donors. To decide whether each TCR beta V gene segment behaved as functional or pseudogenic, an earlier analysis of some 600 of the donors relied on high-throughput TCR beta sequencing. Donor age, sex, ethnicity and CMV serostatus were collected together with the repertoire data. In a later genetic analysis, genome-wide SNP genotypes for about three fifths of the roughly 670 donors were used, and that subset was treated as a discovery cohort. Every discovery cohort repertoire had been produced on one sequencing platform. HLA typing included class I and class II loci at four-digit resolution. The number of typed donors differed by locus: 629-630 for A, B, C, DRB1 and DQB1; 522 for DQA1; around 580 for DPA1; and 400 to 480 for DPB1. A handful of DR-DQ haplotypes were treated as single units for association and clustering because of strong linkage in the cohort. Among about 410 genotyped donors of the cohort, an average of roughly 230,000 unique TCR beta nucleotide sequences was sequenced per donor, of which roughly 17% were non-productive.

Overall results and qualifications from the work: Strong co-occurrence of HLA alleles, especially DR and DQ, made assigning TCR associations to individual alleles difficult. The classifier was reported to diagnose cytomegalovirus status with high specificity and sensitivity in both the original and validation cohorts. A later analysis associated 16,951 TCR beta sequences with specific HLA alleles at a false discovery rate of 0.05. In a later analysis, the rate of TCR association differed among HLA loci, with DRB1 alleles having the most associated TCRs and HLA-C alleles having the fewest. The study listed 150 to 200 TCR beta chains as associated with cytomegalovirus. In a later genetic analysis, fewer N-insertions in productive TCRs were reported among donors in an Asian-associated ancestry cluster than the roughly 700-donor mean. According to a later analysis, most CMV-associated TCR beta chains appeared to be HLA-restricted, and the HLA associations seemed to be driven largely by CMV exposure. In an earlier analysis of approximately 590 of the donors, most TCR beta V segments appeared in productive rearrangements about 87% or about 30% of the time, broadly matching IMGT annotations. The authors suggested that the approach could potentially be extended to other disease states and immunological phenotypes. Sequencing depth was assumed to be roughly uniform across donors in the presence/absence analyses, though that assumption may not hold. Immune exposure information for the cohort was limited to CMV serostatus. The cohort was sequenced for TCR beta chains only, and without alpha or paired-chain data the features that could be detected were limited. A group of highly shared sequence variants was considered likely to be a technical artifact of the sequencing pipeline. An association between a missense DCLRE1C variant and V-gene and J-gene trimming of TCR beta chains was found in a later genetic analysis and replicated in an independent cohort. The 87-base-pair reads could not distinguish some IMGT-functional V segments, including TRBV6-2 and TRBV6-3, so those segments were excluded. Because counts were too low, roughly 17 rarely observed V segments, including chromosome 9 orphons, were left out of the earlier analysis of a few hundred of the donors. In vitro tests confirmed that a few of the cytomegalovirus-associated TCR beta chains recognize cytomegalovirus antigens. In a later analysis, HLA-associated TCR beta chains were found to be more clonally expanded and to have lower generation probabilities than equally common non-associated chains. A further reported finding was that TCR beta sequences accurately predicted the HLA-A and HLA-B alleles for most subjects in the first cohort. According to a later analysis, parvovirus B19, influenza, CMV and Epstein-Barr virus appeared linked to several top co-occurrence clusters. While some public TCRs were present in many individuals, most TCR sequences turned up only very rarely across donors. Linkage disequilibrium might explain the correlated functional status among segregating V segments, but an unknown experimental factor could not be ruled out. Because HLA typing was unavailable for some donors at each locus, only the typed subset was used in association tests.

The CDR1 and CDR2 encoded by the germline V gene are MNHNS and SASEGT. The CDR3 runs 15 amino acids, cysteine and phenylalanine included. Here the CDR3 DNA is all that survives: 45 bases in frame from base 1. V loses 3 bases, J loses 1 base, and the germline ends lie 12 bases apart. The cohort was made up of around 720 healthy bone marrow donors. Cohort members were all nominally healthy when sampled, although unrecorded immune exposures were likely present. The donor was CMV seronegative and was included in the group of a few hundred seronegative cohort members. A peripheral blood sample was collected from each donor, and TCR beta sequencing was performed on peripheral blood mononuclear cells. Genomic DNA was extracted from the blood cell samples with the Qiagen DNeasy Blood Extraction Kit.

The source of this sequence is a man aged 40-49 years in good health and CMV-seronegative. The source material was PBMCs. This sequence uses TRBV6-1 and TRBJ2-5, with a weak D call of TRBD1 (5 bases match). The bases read TGTGCCAGCAGTGACCACAGGCCACCCCAAGAGACCCAGTACTTC. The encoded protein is CASSDHRPPQETQYF.